The 13 T cell receptor beta chains below all came from one sample that was sequenced in a study of identical twins (dated by TCRdb to about 2016). Library preparation was by 5' RACE. Sequencing was performed on an Illumina HiSeq 2000. TCRdb's own reprocessing of the public reads used fastp at Q25 and MiXCR and kept productive beta chains. Each entry is one CDR3 protein sequence, shown with its most common DNA and genes. Here the sample has more than 200,000 distinct CDR3 sequences; over 12% occur a single time. 8.5% to 10% of the sample comes from the top ten. Sequencing input: memory (CD45RO+) T cells sorted from blood. The cell subset or site tag for this specimen amounts to: CD45RO+ enriched T cells. These receptors were taken from a woman between 18 and 29 years old in good health.

CDR3 bases: TGTGCCAGCAGTCAAGGGGAAGCTTTCTTT. Protein sequence: CASSQGEAFF. The chain links TRBV12-3 or TRBV12-4 to TRBJ1-1; no definite D call. V was cut by 5 bases and J by 8 bases, with 6 bases left in between. The CDR3 has 10 amino acids.

The chain joins TRBV7-9 to TRBJ2-3; 10 bases align to TRBD2. V lost 6 bases to trimming and J lost 0 bases; unmatched junction nucleotides: 3. The CDR3 is 15 amino acids. Looked up from germline, CDR1 is SEHNR and CDR2 is FQNEAQ (reference sequence). In DNA form, the CDR3 reads TGTGCCAGCAGGTCGGGACTAGCGAGCACAGATACGCAGTATTTT. Protein: CASRSGLASTDTQYF.

This clonotype was counted at least ten times. The chain uses TRBV20-1 and TRBJ2-1; 8 positions match TRBD2. The CDR3 is 14 amino acids. In germline, CDR1 is DFQATT, CDR2 SNEGSKA (reference sequence). J gave up 4 bases and V 6 bases, and 8 bases lay outside the gene matches. The CDR3 sequence is CSARRGASYNEQFF. The CDR3, as DNA: TGCAGTGCCCGGCGGGGGGCGTCATACAATGAGCAGTTCTTC.

This chain connects TRBV6-1 to TRBJ1-1, with D tentatively TRBD1 (5 bases). V shed 2 bases and J shed 0 bases, with 10 bases lying between them. Germline CDR1 MNHNS, CDR2 SASEGT. There are 15 residues in the CDR3. This chain's CDR3 is CASSEPAGMNTEAFF. The CDR3 coding sequence is TGTGCCAGCAGTGAACCCGCAGGGATGAACACTGAAGCTTTCTTT.

This clonotype was picked up many times. The chain links TRBV5-1 to TRBJ2-3; 8 nucleotides align to TRBD2. Per germline, CDR1 SGHRS and CDR2 YFSETQ. This CDR3 has 15 amino acids. V gave up 2 bases and J gave up 2 bases; unmatched junction bases: 4. CDR3 bases: TGCGCCAGCAGCTTCCGGGGGGGGGCCACAGATACGCAGTATTTT. This encodes CASSFRGGATDTQYF. Drawing the rest from reference TRBV5-1 and TRBJ2-3, the complete variable domain is KAGVTQTPRYLIKTRGQQVTLSCSPISGHRSVSWYQQTPGQGLQFLFEYFSETQRNKGNFPGRFSGRQFSNSRSEMNVSTLELGDSALYLCASSFRGGATDTQYFGPGTRLTVL.

The chain recombines TRBV18 with TRBJ1-2; D is possibly TRBD1 (6 bases). The germline V gene encodes CDR1 KGHSH and CDR2 LQKENI. V gave up 2 bases and J gave up 2 bases, with 15 bases separating them. The CDR3 runs 16 residues. The CDR3 is CASSPGGLRPNYGYTF. CDR3 coding DNA: TGTGCCAGCTCACCAGGGGGGCTCCGGCCCAACTATGGCTACACCTTC.

The chain uses TRBV20-1 and TRBJ2-1, with 9 bases lining up with TRBD2. V lost 0 bases to trimming and J lost 4 bases; unmatched junction nucleotides: 10. The CDR3 length is 17 residues. The V gene's germline CDR1 is DFQATT and CDR2 SNEGSKA (reference sequence). The CDR3 protein is CSARDAGGAGGYNEQFF. The DNA for the CDR3 is TGCAGTGCTAGAGATGCGGGGGGAGCGGGGGGTTACAATGAGCAGTTCTTC.

At least ten counts were recorded for this clonotype. This chain links TRBV2 with TRBJ2-1; 10 nucleotides align to TRBD1. Per germline, CDR1 SNHLY and CDR2 FYNNEI. The CDR3 has 13 amino acids. V dropped 8 bases and J dropped 7; count of bases not matched to a gene: 5. The DNA of the CDR3 is TGTGCCAGCTCGGGACAGGGGTATAATGAGCAGTTCTTC. This encodes CASSGQGYNEQFF. Full variable domain (missing parts from reference TRBV2 and TRBJ2-1): EPEVTQTPSHQVTQMGQEVILRCVPISNHLYFYWYRQILGQKVEFLVSFYNNEISEKSEIFDDQFSVERPDGSNFTLKIRSTKLEDSAMYFCASSGQGYNEQFFGPGTRLTVL.

This clonotype has at least ten counts. V gene TRBV12-3 or TRBV12-4 combines with J gene TRBJ2-1; no clear D gene. The length of the CDR3 is 15 residues. The V end was cut by 7 bases, the J end by 3 bases, with 16 bases between. The CDR3 sequence: CASTAQIAVYNEQFF. The CDR3 coding sequence is TGTGCCAGCACCGCCCAGATAGCAGTCTACAATGAGCAGTTCTTC.

This clonotype was seen at least ten times. The CDR3 loop reads CASSHGTDRLLNTEAFF. The CDR3 DNA reads as TGCGCCAGCAGCCACGGGACAGACAGATTGTTGAACACTGAAGCTTTCTTT. The rearrangement links TRBV5-1 to TRBJ1-1, with 7 bases identical to TRBD1. The germline gives CDR1 SGHRS, CDR2 YFSETQ. The CDR3 is 17 amino acids. V lost 4 bases to trimming and J lost 0 bases; unmatched junction nucleotides: 12.

This sequence joins TRBV11-3 and TRBJ2-1, with 12 nucleotides matching TRBD2. The CDR3 has 15 residues. V dropped 5 bases and J dropped 7; count of bases not matched to a gene: 6. The germline gives CDR1 SGHNT, CDR2 YENEEA. CDR3 residues: CASSTLAGGRNEQFF. The CDR3 nucleotides are TGTGCCAGCAGCACCCTAGCGGGGGGGCGGAATGAGCAGTTCTTC.

The rearrangement joins TRBV28 to TRBJ1-5, with D tentatively TRBD1 (5 bases). The V end lost 7 bases, the J end lost 0 bases, and 13 bases lay between the germline ends. CDR1 is MDHEN, CDR2 SYDVKM, per germline. The CDR3 is 15 amino acids. Here the CDR3 DNA reads TGTGCCAGCAACGGGGCCCCTTATAGCAATCAGCCCCAGCATTTT. Its protein product is CASNGAPYSNQPQHF.

The chain is built from TRBV12-3 or TRBV12-4 and TRBJ2-1; no definite D call. The CDR3 is 12 amino acids. The V end was cut by 5 bases, the J end by 9 bases, with 11 bases between. In DNA, the CDR3 is TGTGCCAGCAGTGCCGGAGAAGGTGAGCAGTTCTTC. Encoded protein: CASSAGEGEQFF.